Here is one T cell receptor (beta chain) with its context. The sample belongs to a study of blood T cell repertoires in COVID-19. Whole-study context: Some COVID-19 samples were acute and others convalescent; all came from the United States, Italy and Spain. PBMCs, B-cell-depleted T cells, or T cells provided the cDNA or gDNA that made up the material.

In the study's own analysis: Estimated nucleated cell counts came from reference gene primer amplification. Here immunoSEQ multiplex PCR was the method, and the copy in TCRdb shows in-frame clones only, minus some. V and J calls plus clone size are reproduced from that table; the DNA served to infer D and trimming. The table includes 120,000 to 150,000 clones, about 85% detected once. V was shortened by 7 bases and J by 0 bases, with 13 bases between the two germline ends. This CDR3 has 15 residues. Germline V lookup: CDR1 LNHNV, CDR2 YYDKDF (reference sequence). The sample comprised peripheral blood. The source is a human donor with acute or convalescent COVID-19. The donor label of this sample is uncertain. The J gene is TRBJ1-5, the V gene TRBV15; D is perhaps TRBD1 (6 bases). CDR3 sequence reads: CATTQGGNSNQPQHF. In DNA, the CDR3 is TGTGCCACCACCCAAGGGGGTAATAGCAATCAGCCCCAGCATTTT.